This passage covers 7 T cell receptor beta chains from one sample sequenced in a study of STAT5B mutations in CD4+ large granular lymphocyte leukemia. Libraries were prepared by immunoSEQ multiplex PCR; TCRdb keeps only in-frame clonotypes and omits some of them. The sample carries roughly 35,000 clones, 65% to 70% recorded once. The sample was CD4+ T cells from blood buffy coats. Receptors were obtained from a human donor in good health.

V usage is TRBV5-1 and J usage is TRBJ2-3; D is unclear. CDR1 and CDR2 from the germline V gene are SGHRS and YFSETQ. CDR3 length equals 15 residues. V was pared by 0 bases and J by 0 bases, with 8 bases between. The CDR3 DNA reads as TGCGCCAGCAGCTTGGGAGGCCAGAGCACAGATACGCAGTATTTT. As protein: CASSLGGQSTDTQYF.

The rearrangement joins TRBV9 to TRBJ2-3, with TRBD2 identical over 8 bases. The CDR3 spans 14 residues. V shed 4 bases, J shed 5 bases, and the junction held 6 bases outside the gene matches. Germline CDR1 reads SGDLS; CDR2 reads YYNGEE. The CDR3 DNA reads as TGTGCCAGCAGCCCCCGGGGGGGGAGAGATACGCAGTATTTT. Encoded protein: CASSPRGGRDTQYF. The full variable domain, with the rest looked up from reference TRBV9 and TRBJ2-3, is DSGVTQTPKHLITATGQRVTLRCSPRSGDLSVYWYQQSLDQGLQFLIQYYNGEERAKGNILERFSAQQFPDLHSELNLSSLELGDSALYFCASSPRGGRDTQYFGPGTRLTVL.

Only a few counts were recorded for this clone. The chain joins TRBV12-1 to TRBJ2-5; TRBD2 was called by the table and not checked on the DNA. TRBV12-1 is termed a pseudogene. The CDR3 is 13 residues long. CDR3 DNA: TGTGCCAGCAGCCCGGGGGGGAGGGAGACCCAGTACTTC. Protein sequence: CASSPGGRETQYF.

The V gene is TRBV12-5, the J gene TRBJ1-5, with D maybe TRBD1 (5 bases). This CDR3 contains 18 residues. The V end lost 0 bases, the J end lost 3 bases, and 18 bases lay between the germline ends. Looked up from germline, CDR1 is LGHNT and CDR2 is FRNRAP. As DNA, the CDR3 is TGTGCTAGTGGTTTGGTTACAGCCGAGGAGGGGTCCAATCAGCCCCAGCATTTT. Encoded protein: CASGLVTAEEGSNQPQHF.

The chain uses TRBV7-2 and TRBJ1-1, with 8 bases aligning to TRBD1. Trimming cost V 2 bases and J 5 bases; bases outside gene matches: 7. CDR3 length equals 15 residues. Germline V gene lookup returns CDR1 SGHTA and CDR2 FQGNSA. The CDR3 DNA reads as TGTGCCAGCAGCTTATCTACAGGGGGGGGGACTGAAGCTTTCTTT. Translation gives CASSLSTGGGTEAFF.

The chain uses TRBV5-4 and TRBJ2-3; 9 nucleotides line up with TRBD2. Germline assignment: CDR1 SGHNT and CDR2 YYREEE (reference sequence). CDR3 length: 16 residues. V lost 1 base and J lost 4; bases outside the gene matches: 7. The CDR3 nucleotides read TGTGCCAGCAGCTTGCGGCGGGGGGGGGTTGCAGATACGCAGTATTTT. It yields the protein CASSLRRGGVADTQYF.

This clone is categorized as medium-sized. The chain employs TRBV7-2 and TRBJ1-1; a weak D match, TRBD1 (6 bases). Trimming cost V 4 bases and J 1 base, with 16 bases left between them. CDR3 size: 16 residues. The germline V gene has CDR1 SGHTA and CDR2 FQGNSA. CDR3 in amino acids: CASSSRTAVGNTEAFF. In DNA, the CDR3 is TGTGCCAGCAGCTCCCGGACAGCCGTAGGGAACACTGAAGCTTTCTTT. The full variable domain, completed using reference TRBV7-2 and TRBJ1-1, is GAGVSQSPSNKVTEKGKDVELRCDPISGHTALYWYRQSLGQGLEFLIYFQGNSAPDKSGLPSDRFSAERTGGSVSTLTIQRTQQEDSAVYLCASSSRTAVGNTEAFFGQGTRLTVV.